A single sample is the source of the 28 T cell receptor beta chains below, sequenced in a study of shared clonotypes between healthy human individuals. Assay: immunoSEQ multiplex PCR; the TCRdb copy retains only in-frame clones and omits some. The profile shows around 2,000,000 clones, roughly 94% of them singletons. CD45RO negativity and positive selection for CCR7 defined naive CD8 cells, a population that excluded terminally differentiated effector memory CD45RA+ cells. Sequencing used naive CD8+ T cells sorted from blood. The receptors derive from a man aged 18 to 29 in good health.

The J gene is TRBJ2-7, the V gene TRBV27; 8 positions agree with TRBD1. The CDR3 spans 13 residues. CDR1 is MNHEY and CDR2 is SMNVEV in the germline V gene (reference sequence). The J segment lost 7 bases and the V segment lost 5 bases, leaving 7 bases of the junction unmatched. DNA for the CDR3: TGTGCCAGCAGTCCCTGGACAGGGTTAGAGCAGTACTTC. It encodes CASSPWTGLEQYF.

This clone is a singleton in its sample. V gene TRBV6-1 combines with J gene TRBJ1-6, with D unclear. The germline V gene encodes CDR1 MNHNS and CDR2 SASEGT. The V end was cut by 2 bases, the J end by 7 bases, with 18 bases between. The CDR3 extends over 17 amino acids. The CDR3: CASSERLTREANSPLHF. CDR3 sequence (DNA): TGTGCCAGCAGTGAACGGCTCACGAGGGAAGCGAATTCACCCCTCCACTTT.

For this clone: The same CDR3 can be traced to other DNA sequences in this sample. The chain recombines TRBV7-9 with TRBJ2-7; D not certain. Trimming removed 2 bases from V and 0 bases from J, with 8 bases in between. Germline CDR1 and CDR2: SEHNR and FQNEAQ (reference sequence). The CDR3 totals 14 residues. CDR3 sequence: CASSLPGSSYEQYF. The CDR3 bases are TGTGCCAGCAGCTTACCGGGCAGCTCCTACGAGCAGTACTTC.

Concerning this clone itself: This sequence may be a read error, since a much larger clone differs from it by one base. This chain uses TRBV7-6 with TRBJ1-1; perhaps TRBD1 as D (6 bases). V was trimmed by 1 base and J by 1 base, leaving 7 bases between them. The CDR3 consists of 14 residues. CDR1 is SGHVS, CDR2 FNYEAQ, per germline. Here the CDR3 DNA reads TGTGCCAGCAGCTTAGAGGGGGAGAACACTGAAGCTTTCTTT. It translates to CASSLEGENTEAFF.

V and J are TRBV19 and TRBJ2-1; D is ambiguous. Germline values: CDR1 LNHDA, CDR2 SQIVND (reference sequence). CDR3 length: 14 residues. V was shortened by 5 bases and J by 0 bases, with 8 bases between the two germline ends. The CDR3 spells CASSPMGSYNEQFF. DNA for the CDR3: TGTGCCAGTAGTCCCATGGGCTCCTACAATGAGCAGTTCTTC.

By sample share, this clone is medium-sized. V is TRBV6-1 and J is TRBJ2-2; D may be TRBD1 (5 bases). The CDR3 has 14 amino acids. V lost 8 bases and J lost 6, with 16 bases in between. CDR1 is MNHNS and CDR2 is SASEGT in the germline V gene. The DNA of the CDR3 is TGTGCCAGCCCGGAGCCCAGGGCGGCCGGGGAGCTGTTTTTT. Translation gives CASPEPRAAGELFF.

A remark on this clone: This CDR3 is also generated by other DNA sequences in the sample. The rearrangement links TRBV9 to TRBJ1-1; 8 bases are shared with TRBD1. Per the germline V gene, CDR1 is SGDLS and CDR2 is YYNGEE. This CDR3 has 14 residues. The J segment lost 1 base and the V segment lost 7 bases, leaving 6 bases of the junction unmatched. The CDR3 sequence: CASSPTGENTEAFF. As DNA, the CDR3 is TGTGCCAGCTCCCCGACAGGGGAGAACACTGAAGCTTTCTTT.

V usage is TRBV7-8 and J usage is TRBJ2-5; 12 positions agree with TRBD1. Germline trimming cut 5 bases from V and 5 bases from J; bases unmatched to any gene: 6. The CDR3 consists of 15 residues. The germline gives CDR1 SGHVS, CDR2 FQNEAQ. CDR3 in DNA: TGTGCCAGCAGCCCCGGGACAGGGGGCCTCGAGACCCAGTACTTC. Its translation: CASSPGTGGLETQYF.

The CDR3 reads CASSRGPADNSNQPQHF. In nucleotides, the CDR3 is TGTGCCAGCAGTCGGGGACCCGCGGACAATAGCAATCAGCCCCAGCATTTT. The V call is TRBV11-2, the J call TRBJ1-5; TRBD1 is a possible D gene (5 bases). This CDR3 has 17 amino acids. The germline CDR1 and CDR2 sequences are SGHAT and FQNNGV. V was clipped by 6 bases and J by 0 bases, with 18 bases between them.

This chain links TRBV7-9 with TRBJ2-7; tentatively, D is TRBD1 (5 bases). V was clipped by 1 base and J by 1 base, with 8 bases between them. Germline CDR1 and CDR2: SEHNR and FQNEAQ (reference sequence). The length of the CDR3 is 14 residues. CDR3 sequence (DNA): TGTGCCAGCAGCTTAGGACAGACTTCCTACGAGCAGTACTTC. It is translated as CASSLGQTSYEQYF.

This clone has more than one count but fewer than ten. CDR3 nucleotides: TGTGCCAGCAGTTCTGGCAGTCCCTTGGCTGGCTACACCTTC. Its protein is CASSSGSPLAGYTF. The rearrangement links TRBV27 to TRBJ1-2; unclear D gene. Per germline, CDR1 MNHEY and CDR2 SMNVEV (reference sequence). V was shortened by 4 bases and J by 7 bases, with 16 bases between the two germline ends. The CDR3 sequence is 14 residues long.

The CDR3: CASSSPGGPPDTQYF. The CDR3 nucleotides are TGTGCCAGCAGCTCTCCGGGAGGGCCCCCAGATACGCAGTATTTT. The V gene is TRBV5-4, the J gene TRBJ2-3; TRBD2 aligns across 8 bases. The CDR3 length is 15 residues. V lost 3 bases, J lost 4 bases, and 7 bases stayed unmatched. Germline values: CDR1 SGHNT, CDR2 YYREEE (reference sequence). Full variable domain (remainder filled in from reference TRBV5-4 and TRBJ2-3): ETGVTQSPTHLIKTRGQQVTLRCSSQSGHNTVSWYQQALGQGPQFIFQYYREEENGRGNFPPRFSGLQFPNYSSELNVNALELDDSALYLCASSSPGGPPDTQYFGPGTRLTVL.

V gene TRBV13 combines with J gene TRBJ1-3; D is unresolved. V shed 5 bases and J shed 4 bases, with 9 bases lying between them. The germline V gene encodes CDR1 PRHDT and CDR2 FYEKMQ (reference sequence). This CDR3 is 13 amino acids long. The CDR3 DNA sequence: TGTGCCAGCAGCACTAACAGCGGAAACACCATATATTTT. This gives the protein CASSTNSGNTIYF.

The CDR3 region has the DNA TGTGCCAGCAGTGAATTTTACGGCGGATACGAGCAGTACTTC. This translates into CASSEFYGGYEQYF. The chain employs TRBV6-1 and TRBJ2-7; D is uncertain. The V end was cut by 2 bases, the J end by 4 bases, with 12 bases between. Germline V gene data show CDR1 as MNHNS and CDR2 as SASEGT. CDR3 length equals 14 residues.

The chain joins TRBV5-1 to TRBJ2-6; no firm D call. With 0 bases removed from V and 0 bases from J, the gap between germline ends came to 10 bases. The CDR3 loop spans 17 amino acids. Germline V gives CDR1 SGHRS, CDR2 YFSETQ. CDR3 sequence reads: CASSLGPRSSGANVLTF. Written as DNA, the CDR3 is TGCGCCAGCAGCTTGGGACCGAGAAGCTCTGGGGCCAACGTCCTGACTTTC.

The table lists this clone with a few counts. The chain is built from TRBV18 and TRBJ1-4, with D tentatively TRBD1 (5 bases). CDR1 and CDR2 from the germline V gene are KGHSH and LQKENI. Trimming shortened V by 0 bases and J by 8 bases, and 19 bases separated the two germline ends. CDR3 size: 17 residues. The CDR3 sequence: CASSPPSYGAGIEKLFF. The CDR3 DNA reads TGTGCCAGCTCACCACCGTCGTACGGGGCAGGGATAGAAAAACTGTTTTTT.

The count of this clone is one. The chain recombines TRBV6-5 with TRBJ1-6; D remains ambiguous. V was shortened by 3 bases and J by 0 bases, with 9 bases between the two germline ends. The germline V gene encodes CDR1 MNHEY and CDR2 SVGAGI. The CDR3 is made up of 16 amino acids. The CDR3 bases are TGTGCCAGCAGTTATTTGGACTCCTCCTATAATTCACCCCTCCACTTT. Amino acids: CASSYLDSSYNSPLHF.

Comment on this clone: At one of its ends the junction is not consistent with the germline gene, which may arise from a read error. This chain uses TRBV7-8 with TRBJ2-1, with TRBD2 matching 11 bases. Per germline, CDR1 SGHVS and CDR2 FQNEAQ. The CDR3 extends over 14 amino acids. This CDR3 reads CASSLAGLAEEQFF. CDR3 coding DNA: TGTGCCAGCAGCCTAGCGGGACTAGCGGAAGAGCAGTTCTTC.

The CDR3 DNA is TGCGCCAGCAGCCAAGACAGGAGTACTTTCTCCGGGGAGCTGTTTTTT. It yields the protein CASSQDRSTFSGELFF. The V call is TRBV4-3, the J call TRBJ2-2; D unresolved. Trimming stripped 0 bases from V and 6 bases from J, with 14 bases between. Per germline, CDR1 LGHNA and CDR2 YSLEER. The CDR3 is 16 amino acids.

This chain joins TRBV10-1 and TRBJ2-1; 9 bases align to TRBD1. The germline V gene has CDR1 WNHNN and CDR2 SYGVQD (reference sequence). The length of the CDR3 is 15 residues. After removal of 7 bases from V and 6 bases from J, the junction contained 10 bases not matched to a gene. CDR3 sequence: CASNDPGQGFNEQFF. The CDR3 DNA reads TGCGCCAGCAATGACCCGGGACAGGGATTCAATGAGCAGTTCTTC.

The gene calls are TRBV7-9 and TRBJ1-2, with TRBD1 matching over 7 bases. The CDR3 has 12 amino acids. Per the germline V gene, CDR1 is SEHNR and CDR2 is FQNEAQ (reference sequence). Unmatched junction bases numbered 3, after V lost 3 bases and J lost 8 bases. The CDR3, as DNA: TGTGCCAGCAGCTTTACAGGGGACGGCTACACCTTC. Residues: CASSFTGDGYTF. The full variable domain, in which reference TRBV7-9 and TRBJ1-2 provide the parts outside the CDR3, is DTGVSQNPRHKITKRGQNVTFRCDPISEHNRLYWYRQTLGQGPEFLTYFQNEAQLEKSRLLSDRFSAERPKGSFSTLEIQRTEQGDSAMYLCASSFTGDGYTFGSGTRLTVV.

J is TRBJ1-1 and V is TRBV7-9; TRBD1 might be the D (6 bases). The germline V gene has CDR1 SEHNR and CDR2 FQNEAQ (reference sequence). V dropped 2 bases and J dropped 8 bases, with 12 bases sitting between them. The CDR3 consists of 13 residues. DNA of the CDR3: TGTGCCAGCAGCTTATATGGGGGCCCCGAAGCTTTCTTT. Encoded protein: CASSLYGGPEAFF.

The genes are TRBV6-1 and TRBJ2-7; D may correspond to TRBD1 or TRBD2 (5 bases each). The ends were cut back, 1 base at V and 5 bases at J, with 18 bases in the middle. The length of the CDR3 is 16 residues. Germline-derived CDR1 and CDR2 are MNHNS and SASEGT. CDR3 sequence reads: CASSEVVAGRDDEQYF. DNA for the CDR3: TGTGCCAGCAGTGAAGTGGTGGCAGGTAGGGACGACGAGCAGTACTTC.

V and J are TRBV19 and TRBJ1-1; 7 bases fit TRBD1. The CDR3 covers 16 residues. Germline V gene data show CDR1 as LNHDA and CDR2 as SQIVND (reference sequence). V lost 4 bases to trimming and J lost 0 bases; unmatched junction nucleotides: 8. Here the CDR3 reads CASSTLTGTMNTEAFF. In DNA form, the CDR3 reads TGTGCCAGTAGTACACTGACAGGGACAATGAACACTGAAGCTTTCTTT. The variable domain in full, completed from reference TRBV19 and TRBJ1-1, reads DGGITQSPKYLFRKEGQNVTLSCEQNLNHDAMYWYRQDPGQGLRLIYYSQIVNDFQKGDIAEGYSVSREKKESFPLTVTSAQKNPTAFYLCASSTLTGTMNTEAFFGQGTRLTVV.

J is TRBJ2-7 and V is TRBV5-1; the match to TRBD1 covers 11 bases. The junction had 9 bases not matched to a gene; V was cut back by 4 bases and J by 6 bases. Germline V gene data show CDR1 as SGHRS and CDR2 as YFSETQ. This CDR3 is built from 15 residues. CDR3 DNA sequence: TGCGCCAGCAGCGGTCGGACAGGGGGCTCCCCCGAGCAGTACTTC. Protein sequence: CASSGRTGGSPEQYF.

Only one count was recorded for this clone. The J gene is TRBJ2-3, the V gene TRBV9; either TRBD1 or TRBD2 may fit D (6 bases each). Trimming stripped 7 bases from V and 0 bases from J, with 12 bases between. This CDR3 has 14 residues. Germline-derived CDR1 and CDR2 are SGDLS and YYNGEE. CDR3 region: CASSGGGSTDTQYF. For the CDR3, the DNA is TGTGCCAGCTCCGGGGGCGGGAGCACAGATACGCAGTATTTT.

The DNA of the CDR3 is TGTGCCAGCAGCTTGGGACAGGTCTACGAGCAGTACTTC. This gives the protein CASSLGQVYEQYF. V is TRBV5-4 and J is TRBJ2-7, with TRBD1 as a possible D gene (6 bases). The CDR3 runs 13 residues. V shed 0 bases and J shed 3 bases, with 7 bases lying between them. Per the germline V gene, CDR1 is SGHNT and CDR2 is YYREEE (reference sequence).

The chain joins TRBV6-1 to TRBJ2-1; the match to TRBD2 covers 9 bases. V was pared by 1 base and J by 1 base, with 14 bases of the junction left unmatched. The CDR3 is made up of 20 amino acids. Germline CDR1 is MNHNS and CDR2 is SASEGT. CDR3 amino acids: CASSEEIGSGSVLSYNEQFF. In DNA, the CDR3 is TGTGCCAGCAGTGAAGAAATCGGTAGCGGGAGCGTGTTATCCTACAATGAGCAGTTCTTC.